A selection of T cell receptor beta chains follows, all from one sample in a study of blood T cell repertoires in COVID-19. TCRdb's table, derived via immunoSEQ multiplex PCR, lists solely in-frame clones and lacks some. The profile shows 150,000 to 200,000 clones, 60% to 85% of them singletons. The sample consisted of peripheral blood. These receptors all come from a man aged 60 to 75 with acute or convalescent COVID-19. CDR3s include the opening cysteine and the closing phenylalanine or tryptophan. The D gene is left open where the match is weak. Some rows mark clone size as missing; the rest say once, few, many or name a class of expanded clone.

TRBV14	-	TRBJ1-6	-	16	CASSQERGGDMSPLHF	TGTGCCAGCAGCCAAGAAAGAGGGGGAGACATGTCACCCCTCCACTTT
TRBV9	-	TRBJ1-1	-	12	CASKGLNTEAFF	TGTGCCAGCAAGGGGTTGAACACTGAAGCTTTCTTT
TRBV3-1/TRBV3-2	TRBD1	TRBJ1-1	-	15	CASSQGTGTSTEAFF	TGTGCCAGCAGCCAAGGGACAGGAACTAGCACTGAAGCTTTCTTT
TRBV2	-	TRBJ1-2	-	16	CASSADSSSANYGYTF	TGTGCCAGCAGTGCCGACTCTTCTTCCGCTAACTATGGCTACACCTTC
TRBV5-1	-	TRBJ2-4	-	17	CASSLGFREGAKNIQYF	TGCGCCAGCAGCTTGGGTTTTCGAGAGGGAGCCAAAAACATTCAGTACTTC
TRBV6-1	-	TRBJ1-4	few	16	CASSDVPAGGRGKLFF	TGTGCCAGCAGTGATGTCCCCGCGGGGGGGCGGGGAAAACTGTTTTTT
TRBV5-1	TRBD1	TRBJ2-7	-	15	CASSALQGASDEQYF	TGCGCCAGCAGCGCGTTACAGGGGGCGAGTGACGAGCAGTACTTC
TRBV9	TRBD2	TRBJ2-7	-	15	CASSVAGGPTHEQYF	TGTGCCAGCAGCGTAGCGGGGGGGCCTACCCACGAGCAGTACTTC
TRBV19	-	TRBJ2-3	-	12	CASSIAADTQYF	TGTGCCAGTAGTATAGCAGCAGATACGCAGTATTTT
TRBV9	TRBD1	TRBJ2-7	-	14	CASSDGQGSDEQYF	TGTGCCAGCAGCGACGGACAGGGATCCGACGAGCAGTACTTC
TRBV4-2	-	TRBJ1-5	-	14	CASSHFGGNQPQHF	TGTGCCAGCAGCCACTTCGGAGGAAATCAGCCCCAGCATTTT
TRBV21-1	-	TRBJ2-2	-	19	CASSKFPTVEGTNTGELFF	TGTGCCAGCAGCAAATTCCCGACAGTGGAGGGGACTAACACCGGGGAGCTGTTTTTT
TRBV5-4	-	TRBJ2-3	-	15	CASSPFGGGTDTQYF	TGTGCCAGCAGCCCTTTCGGCGGAGGCACAGATACGCAGTATTTT
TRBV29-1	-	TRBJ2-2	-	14	CSVEENRDTGELFF	TGCAGCGTTGAAGAAAACAGGGACACCGGGGAGCTGTTTTTT
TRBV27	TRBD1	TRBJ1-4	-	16	CASSPVRTGRNEKLFF	TGTGCCAGCAGTCCCGTCCGGACAGGACGGAATGAAAAACTGTTTTTT
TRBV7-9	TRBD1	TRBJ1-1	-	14	CASSLDQGETEAFF	TGTGCCAGCAGCTTAGATCAGGGGGAAACTGAAGCTTTCTTT
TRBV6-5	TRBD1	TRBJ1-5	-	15	CASRSGTGYNQPQHF	TGTGCCAGCAGGTCCGGGACAGGGTACAATCAGCCCCAGCATTTT
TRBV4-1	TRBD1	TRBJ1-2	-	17	CASSQGHHRGLNYGYTF	TGCGCCAGCAGCCAAGGACACCACAGGGGGCTCAACTATGGCTACACCTTC
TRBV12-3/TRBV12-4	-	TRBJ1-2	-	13	CASTPGENYGYTF	TGTGCCAGCACCCCGGGTGAGAACTATGGCTACACCTTC
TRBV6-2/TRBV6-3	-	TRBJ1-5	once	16	CASSPGTYISNQPQHF	TGTGCCAGCAGTCCCGGGACATATATCAGCAATCAGCCCCAGCATTTT
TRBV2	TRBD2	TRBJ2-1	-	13	CASNQRGYNEQFF	TGTGCCAGCAACCAGCGGGGGTACAATGAGCAGTTCTTC
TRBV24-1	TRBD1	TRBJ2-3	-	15	CATGDEGGWTDTQYF	TGTGCCACCGGAGATGAAGGGGGCTGGACAGATACGCAGTATTTT
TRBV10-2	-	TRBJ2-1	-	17	CASRLRGGASSYNEQFF	TGCGCCAGCAGGTTAAGAGGGGGGGCTTCGTCCTACAATGAGCAGTTCTTC
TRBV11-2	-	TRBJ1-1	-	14	CASSLGARDTEAFF	TGTGCCAGCAGCTTAGGGGCCAGGGACACTGAAGCTTTCTTT
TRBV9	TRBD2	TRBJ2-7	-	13	CASSPWGRDEQYF	TGTGCCAGCAGCCCTTGGGGGAGGGATGAGCAGTACTTC
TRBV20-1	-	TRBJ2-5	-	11	CSADKRETQYF	TGCAGTGCTGACAAAAGGGAGACCCAGTACTTC
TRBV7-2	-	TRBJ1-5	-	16	CASSPLTGISNQPQHF	TGTGCCAGCAGTCCCCTTACAGGGATTAGCAATCAGCCCCAGCATTTT
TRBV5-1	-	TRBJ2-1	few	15	CASSPPDYLLNEQFF	TGCGCCAGCAGCCCCCCGGACTACCTACTCAATGAGCAGTTCTTC
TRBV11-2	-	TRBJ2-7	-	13	CASSLVGGYEQYF	TGTGCCAGCAGCTTAGTGGGGGGCTACGAGCAGTACTTC
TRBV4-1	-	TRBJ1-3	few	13	CASSQDSGNTIYF	TGCGCCAGCAGCCAAGATAGCGGAAACACCATATATTTT
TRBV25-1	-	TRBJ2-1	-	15	CASSDRQGAPGEQFF	TGTGCCAGCAGTGATAGACAAGGGGCGCCGGGTGAGCAGTTCTTC
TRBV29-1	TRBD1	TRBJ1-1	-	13	CSVAPDRVTEAFF	TGCAGCGTCGCTCCCGACAGGGTCACTGAAGCTTTCTTT
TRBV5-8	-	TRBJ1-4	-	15	CASSFVEGFNEKLFF	TGTGCCAGCAGCTTTGTTGAGGGCTTTAATGAAAAACTGTTTTTT
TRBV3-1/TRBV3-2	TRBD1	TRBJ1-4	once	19	CASSPSTSGTGGAREKLFF	TGTGCCAGCAGCCCCTCCACTTCCGGGACAGGGGGCGCCCGTGAAAAACTGTTTTTT
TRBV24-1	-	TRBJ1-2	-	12	CATSAGFYGYTF	TGTGCCACCAGTGCAGGGTTCTATGGCTACACCTTC
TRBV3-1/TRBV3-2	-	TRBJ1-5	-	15	CASSQGQGSNQPQHF	TGTGCCAGCAGCCAGGGGCAGGGGTCCAATCAGCCCCAGCATTTT
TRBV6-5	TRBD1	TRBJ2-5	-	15	CASSFRTGIQETQYF	TGTGCCAGCAGTTTCAGGACAGGGATCCAAGAGACCCAGTACTTC
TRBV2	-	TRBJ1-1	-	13	CASSQQRNTEAFF	TGTGCCAGCAGCCAGCAGCGGAACACTGAAGCTTTCTTT
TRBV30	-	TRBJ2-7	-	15	CAWSGPQGISYEQYF	TGTGCCTGGAGTGGGCCGCAGGGGATCTCCTACGAGCAGTACTTC
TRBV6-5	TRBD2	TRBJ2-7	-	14	CASSKLAGGEEQYF	TGTGCCAGCAGTAAACTAGCGGGGGGGGAGGAGCAGTACTTC